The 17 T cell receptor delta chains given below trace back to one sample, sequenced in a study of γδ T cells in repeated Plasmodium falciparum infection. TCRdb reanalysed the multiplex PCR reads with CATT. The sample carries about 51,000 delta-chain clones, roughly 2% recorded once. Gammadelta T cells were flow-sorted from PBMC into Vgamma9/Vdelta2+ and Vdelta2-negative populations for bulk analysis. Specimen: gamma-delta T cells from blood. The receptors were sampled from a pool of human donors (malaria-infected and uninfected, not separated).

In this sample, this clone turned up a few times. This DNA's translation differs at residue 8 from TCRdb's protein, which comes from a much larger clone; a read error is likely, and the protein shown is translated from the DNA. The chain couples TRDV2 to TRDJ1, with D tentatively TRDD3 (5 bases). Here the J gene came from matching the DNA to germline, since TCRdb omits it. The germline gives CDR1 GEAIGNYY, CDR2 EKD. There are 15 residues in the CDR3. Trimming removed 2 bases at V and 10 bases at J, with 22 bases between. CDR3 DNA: TGTGCCTGTGACAACATGGGGAGGGAGGAGAAGAGACTCATCTTT. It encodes CACDNMGREEKRLIF.

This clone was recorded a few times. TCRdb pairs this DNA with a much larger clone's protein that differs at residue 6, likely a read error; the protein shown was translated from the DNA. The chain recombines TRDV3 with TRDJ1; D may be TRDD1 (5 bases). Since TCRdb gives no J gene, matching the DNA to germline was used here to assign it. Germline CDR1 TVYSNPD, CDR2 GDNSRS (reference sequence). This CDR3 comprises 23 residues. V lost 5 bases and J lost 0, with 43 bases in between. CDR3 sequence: CARREMQPYPIPLKAPYTDKLIF. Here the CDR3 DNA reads TGTGCCAGACGAGAAATGCAGCCTTACCCCATCCCCCTCAAAGCCCCGTACACCGATAAACTCATCTTT.

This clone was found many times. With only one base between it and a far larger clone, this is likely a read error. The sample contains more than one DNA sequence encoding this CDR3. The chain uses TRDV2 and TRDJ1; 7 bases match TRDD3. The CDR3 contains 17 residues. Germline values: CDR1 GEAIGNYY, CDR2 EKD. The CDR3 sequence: CACDTGPTGDYTDKLIF. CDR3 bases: TGTGCCTGCGACACCGGCCCTACTGGGGATTACACCGATAAACTCATCTTT.

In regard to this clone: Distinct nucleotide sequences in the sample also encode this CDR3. The CDR3 DNA reads as TGTGCCTGTGACACCGTCGGAGTACTGGGGGATACACGATCCTCCTGGGACACCCGACAGATGTTCTTC. Translating gives CACDTVGVLGDTRSSWDTRQMFF. No J gene was called, and the V gene is TRDV2; the table's TRDD3 call for D was not verified on the DNA. CDR1 GEAIGNYY and CDR2 EKD come from the germline V gene. The CDR3 runs 23 residues.

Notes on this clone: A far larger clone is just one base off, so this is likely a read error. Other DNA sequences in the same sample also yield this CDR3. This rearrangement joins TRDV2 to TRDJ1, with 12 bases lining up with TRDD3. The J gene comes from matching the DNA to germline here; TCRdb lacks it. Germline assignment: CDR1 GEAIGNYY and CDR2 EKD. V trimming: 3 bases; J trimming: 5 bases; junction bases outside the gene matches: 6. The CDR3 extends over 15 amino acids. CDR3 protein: CACDPLGDTADKLIF. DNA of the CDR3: TGTGCCTGTGACCCACTGGGGGATACAGCGGATAAACTCATCTTT.

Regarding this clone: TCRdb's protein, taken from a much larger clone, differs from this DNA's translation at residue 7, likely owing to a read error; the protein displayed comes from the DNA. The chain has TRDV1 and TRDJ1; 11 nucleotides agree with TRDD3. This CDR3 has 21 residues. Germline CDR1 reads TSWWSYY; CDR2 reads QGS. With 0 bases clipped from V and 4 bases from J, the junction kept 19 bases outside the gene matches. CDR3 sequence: CALGELRLPTWGIRGVDKLIF. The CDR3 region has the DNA TGTGCTCTTGGGGAACTAAGACTTCCTACATGGGGGATACGAGGGGTCGATAAACTCATCTTT.

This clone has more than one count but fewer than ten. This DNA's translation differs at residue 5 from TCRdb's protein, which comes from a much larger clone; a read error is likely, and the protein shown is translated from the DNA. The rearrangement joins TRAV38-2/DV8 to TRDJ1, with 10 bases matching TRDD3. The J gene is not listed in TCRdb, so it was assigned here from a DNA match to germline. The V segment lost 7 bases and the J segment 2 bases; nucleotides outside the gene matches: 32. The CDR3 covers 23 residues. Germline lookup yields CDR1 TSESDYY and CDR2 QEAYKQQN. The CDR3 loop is CAYLLRIGGPLYWGILRTDKLIF. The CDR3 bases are TGTGCTTATCTGCTCCGAATCGGTGGACCCTTGTACTGGGGGATCCTCAGGACCGATAAACTCATCTTT.

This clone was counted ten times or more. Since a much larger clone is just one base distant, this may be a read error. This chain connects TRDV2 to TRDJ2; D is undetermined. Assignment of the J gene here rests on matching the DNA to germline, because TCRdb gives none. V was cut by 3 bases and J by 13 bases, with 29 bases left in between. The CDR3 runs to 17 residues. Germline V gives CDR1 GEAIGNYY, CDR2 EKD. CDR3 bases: TGTGCCTGTGACTCCATAGACCACCATACCGCTGTGAGAGCACTCTTCTTT. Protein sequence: CACDSIDHHTAVRALFF.

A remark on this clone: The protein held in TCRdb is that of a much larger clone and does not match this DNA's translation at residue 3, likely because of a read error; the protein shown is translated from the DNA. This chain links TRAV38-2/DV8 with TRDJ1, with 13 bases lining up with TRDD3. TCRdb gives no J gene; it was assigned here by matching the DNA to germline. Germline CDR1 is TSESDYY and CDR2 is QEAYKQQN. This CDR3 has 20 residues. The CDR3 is CACRNKPAYWGIRGAGKLIF. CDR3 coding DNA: TGTGCTTGTAGGAACAAACCTGCGTACTGGGGGATACGGGGCGCCGGTAAACTCATCTTT.

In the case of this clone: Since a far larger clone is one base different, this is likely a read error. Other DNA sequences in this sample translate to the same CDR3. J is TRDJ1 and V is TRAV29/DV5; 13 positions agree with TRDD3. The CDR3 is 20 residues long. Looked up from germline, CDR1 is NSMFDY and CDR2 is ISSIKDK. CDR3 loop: CAPTTHGTGGYAAYTDKLIF. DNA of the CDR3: TGTGCACCCACTACGCACGGGACTGGGGGATACGCCGCGTACACTGATAAACTCATCTTT.

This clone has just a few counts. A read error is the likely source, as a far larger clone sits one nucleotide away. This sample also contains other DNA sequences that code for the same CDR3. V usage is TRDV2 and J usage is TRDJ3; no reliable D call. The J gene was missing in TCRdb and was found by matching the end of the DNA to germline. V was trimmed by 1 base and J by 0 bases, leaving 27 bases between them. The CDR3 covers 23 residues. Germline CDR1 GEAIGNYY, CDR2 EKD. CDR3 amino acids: CACDTAFVTGPISRSWDTRQMFF. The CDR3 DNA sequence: TGTGCCTGTGACACTGCGTTCGTTACGGGGCCCATCTCCCGCTCCTGGGACACCCGACAGATGTTTTTC.

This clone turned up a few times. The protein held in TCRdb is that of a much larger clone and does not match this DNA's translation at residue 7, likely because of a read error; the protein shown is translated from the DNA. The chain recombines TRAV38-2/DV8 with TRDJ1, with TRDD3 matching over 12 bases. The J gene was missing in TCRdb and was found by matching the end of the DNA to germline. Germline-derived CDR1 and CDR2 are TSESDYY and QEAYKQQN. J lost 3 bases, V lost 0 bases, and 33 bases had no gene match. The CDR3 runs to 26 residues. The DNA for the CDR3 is TGTGCTTATAGGAGCGCGCGGGCCCATCCTCTCAAAGACCGGTACTGGGGGATACCAATCTCCGATAAACTCATCTTT. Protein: CAYRSARAHPLKDRYWGIPISDKLIF.

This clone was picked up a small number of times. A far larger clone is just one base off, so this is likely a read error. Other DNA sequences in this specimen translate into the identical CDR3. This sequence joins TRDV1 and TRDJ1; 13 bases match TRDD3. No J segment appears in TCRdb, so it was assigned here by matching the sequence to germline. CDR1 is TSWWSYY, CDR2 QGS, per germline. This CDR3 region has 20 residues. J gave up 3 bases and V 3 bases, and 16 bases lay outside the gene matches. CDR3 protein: CALGDAFPYWGIRGADKLIF. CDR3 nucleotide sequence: TGTGCTCTTGGGGATGCATTCCCTTACTGGGGGATACGGGGGGCCGATAAACTCATCTTT.

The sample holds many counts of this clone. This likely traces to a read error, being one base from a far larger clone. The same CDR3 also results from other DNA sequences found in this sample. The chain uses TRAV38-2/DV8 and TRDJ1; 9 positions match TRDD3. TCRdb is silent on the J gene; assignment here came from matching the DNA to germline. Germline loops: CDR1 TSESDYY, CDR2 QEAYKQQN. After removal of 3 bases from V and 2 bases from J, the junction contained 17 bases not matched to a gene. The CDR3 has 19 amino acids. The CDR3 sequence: CAYRMLLGDTGFWTDKLIF. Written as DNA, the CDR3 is TGTGCTTATAGGATGCTACTGGGGGACACGGGTTTTTGGACCGATAAACTCATCTTT.

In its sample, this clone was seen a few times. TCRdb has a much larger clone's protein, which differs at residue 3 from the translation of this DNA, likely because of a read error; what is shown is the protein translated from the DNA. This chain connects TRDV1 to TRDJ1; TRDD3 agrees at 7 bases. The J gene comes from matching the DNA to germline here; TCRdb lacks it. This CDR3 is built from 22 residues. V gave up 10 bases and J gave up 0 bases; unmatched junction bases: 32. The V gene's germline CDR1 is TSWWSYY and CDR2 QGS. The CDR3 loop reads CAPGPTRGIREWGTRHTDKLIF. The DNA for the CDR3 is TGTGCTCCTGGTCCAACCCGGGGAATCCGGGAGTGGGGGACCCGACACACCGATAAACTCATCTTT.

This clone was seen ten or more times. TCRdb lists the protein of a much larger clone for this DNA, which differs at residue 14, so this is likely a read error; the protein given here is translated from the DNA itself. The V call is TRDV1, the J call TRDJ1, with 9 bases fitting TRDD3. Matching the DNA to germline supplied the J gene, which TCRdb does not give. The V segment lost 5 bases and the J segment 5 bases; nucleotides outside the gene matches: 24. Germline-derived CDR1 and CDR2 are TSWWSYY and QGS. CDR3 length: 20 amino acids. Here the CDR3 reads CALGRGKTPWTGGHRDKLIF. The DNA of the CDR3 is TGTGCTCTTGGGAGAGGGAAGACCCCCTGGACTGGGGGACACCGAGATAAACTCATCTTT.

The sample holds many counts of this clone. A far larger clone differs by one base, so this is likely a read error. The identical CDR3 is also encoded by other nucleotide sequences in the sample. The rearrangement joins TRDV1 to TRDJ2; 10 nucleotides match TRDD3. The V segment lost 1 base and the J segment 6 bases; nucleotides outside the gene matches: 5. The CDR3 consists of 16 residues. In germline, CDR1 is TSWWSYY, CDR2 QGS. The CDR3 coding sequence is TGTGCTCTTGGGGAACGGGGGATACGTTTAGCAGCACAACTCTTCTTT. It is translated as CALGERGIRLAAQLFF.